This passage covers 25 T cell receptor beta chains from one sample sequenced in a study of blood T cells in healthy people across ages. Together with a sample-barcoded 5' primer, a J-beta primer mix was included in a second PCR lasting roughly 6 to 12 cycles. In TCRdb, the 5' RACE reads were re-called with MiXCR into one record per CDR3 protein. The sample records just over 1 million distinct CDR3 sequences, around 43% being singletons. Sequenced material: blood. These receptors were collected from a woman aged 60-75 years in good health.

A few counts support this clonotype. The chain joins TRBV7-8 to TRBJ2-1, with D uncertain. The CDR3 extends over 14 amino acids. V was trimmed by 2 bases and J by 9 bases, leaving 14 bases between them. Germline lookup yields CDR1 SGHVS and CDR2 FQNEAQ. The CDR3 loop is CASSLFGAASEQFF. CDR3 nucleotides: TGTGCCAGCAGCTTATTTGGAGCTGCGAGTGAGCAGTTCTTC.

This CDR3 reads CASSLSASGRAREQYF. The CDR3 nucleotides are TGTGCCAGCAGCTTATCCGCTAGCGGGAGAGCTCGCGAGCAGTACTTC. The chain combines TRBV7-6 with TRBJ2-4, with TRBD2 matching 10 bases. Gene TRBJ2-7 matches the end of the DNA better, so the J call may be wrong. Germline lookup yields CDR1 SGHVS and CDR2 FNYEAQ. The CDR3 extends over 16 amino acids.

Worth noting for this clonotype: A read error may account for a junction end that differs from germline. The rearrangement links TRBV7-3 to TRBJ2-7; perhaps TRBD1 as D (5 bases). Germline CDR1 is SGHTA and CDR2 is FQGTGA. The CDR3 contains 14 residues. CDR3: CASSLRQFSHEQYF. DNA for the CDR3: TGTGCCAGCAGCCTGAGACAGTTCTCCCACGAGCAGTACTTC.

The chain recombines TRBV6-6 with TRBJ2-1; weak D call: TRBD2 (6 bases). CDR1 and CDR2 from the germline V gene are MNHNY and SVGAGI (reference sequence). The CDR3 totals 13 residues. Trimming shortened V by 4 bases and J by 12 bases, and 16 bases separated the two germline ends. CDR3 sequence: CASSFWGVGGQFF. As DNA, the CDR3 is TGTGCCAGCAGTTTTTGGGGGGTTGGCGGGCAGTTCTTC.

This clonotype was observed a handful of times. The rearrangement uses TRBV12-5 and TRBJ2-3; 8 bases are shared with TRBD2. The V segment lost 0 bases and the J segment 5 bases; nucleotides outside the gene matches: 7. Looked up from germline, CDR1 is LGHNT and CDR2 is FRNRAP. This CDR3 contains 16 residues. Written as DNA, the CDR3 is TGTGCTAGTGGTTTGGTAAACGGGAGGGCCAGAGATACGCAGTATTTT. This sequence encodes CASGLVNGRARDTQYF.

The chain links TRBV3-1 to TRBJ1-6; the D is unclear. The CDR3 is 14 residues long. Trimming left V 1 base short and J 10 bases short, with 11 bases between. The germline V gene has CDR1 LGHDT and CDR2 YNNKEL (reference sequence). This CDR3 is CASSQAGHRSPLHF. DNA of the CDR3: TGTGCCAGCAGCCAAGCCGGGCATCGATCACCCCTCCACTTT. The whole variable domain, filled in from reference TRBV3-1 and TRBJ1-6, reads DTAVSQTPKYLVTQMGNDKSIKCEQNLGHDTMYWYKQDSKKFLKIMFSYNNKELIINETVPNRFSPKSPDKAHLNLHINSLELGDSAVYFCASSQAGHRSPLHFGNGTRLTVT.

The genes are TRBV9 and TRBJ2-1, with 8 positions matching TRBD2. Germline V gives CDR1 SGDLS, CDR2 YYNGEE. Germline trimming cut 4 bases from V and 12 bases from J; bases unmatched to any gene: 6. The CDR3 has 12 amino acids. The CDR3 loop reads CASSYPGGGQFF. The CDR3 nucleotides are TGTGCCAGCAGCTACCCCGGGGGGGGGCAGTTCTTC.

The chain combines TRBV25-1 with TRBJ2-5, with TRBD1 matching over 9 bases. With 5 bases clipped from V and 4 bases from J, the junction kept 8 bases outside the gene matches. Germline loops: CDR1 MGHDK, CDR2 SYGVNS. CDR3 length: 15 residues. CDR3 nucleotide sequence: TGTGCCAGCAGTCCTATCACAGGGGGCGGAGAGACCCAGTACTTC. Protein: CASSPITGGGETQYF.

V is TRBV12-3 or TRBV12-4 and J is TRBJ2-1; TRBD1 matches at 8 bases. V shed 4 bases and J 11 bases; nucleotides not matched to a gene: 4. The CDR3 sequence is 12 residues long. CDR3: CASSCGQGQQFF. The CDR3 region has the DNA TGTGCCAGCAGTTGCGGACAGGGCCAGCAGTTCTTC.

A few counts support this clonotype. The chain couples TRBV9 to TRBJ2-5, with 12 bases lining up with TRBD2. V gave up 0 bases and J gave up 2 bases; unmatched junction bases: 5. CDR1 and CDR2 (germline): SGDLS, YYNGEE. This CDR3 region has 17 residues. CDR3 in amino acids: CASSVGASGRAQETQYF. The CDR3 bases are TGTGCCAGCAGCGTAGGGGCTAGCGGGAGGGCACAAGAGACCCAGTACTTC.

This sequence joins TRBV24-1 and TRBJ2-5, with TRBD1 as a possible D gene (6 bases). Germline V gene sequence: CDR1 KGHDR, CDR2 SFDVKD. CDR3 length: 14 amino acids. The V end was cut by 3 bases, the J end by 5 bases, with 12 bases between. The DNA for the CDR3 is TGTGCCACCAGTGATCCTACAGGGTACGAGACCCAGTACTTC. This gives the protein CATSDPTGYETQYF.

Of note for this clonotype: Possible read error: a much larger clone is one base away. V is TRBV15 and J is TRBJ2-4, with 8 positions matching TRBD1. CDR1 and CDR2 (germline): LNHNV, YYDKDF (reference sequence). This CDR3 has 14 amino acids. The CDR3 DNA sequence: TGTGCCACCATGCAGGGGGCGCGCGGGAACACTCAGTACTTC. Translation: CATMQGARGNTQYF.

This clonotype was observed a handful of times. This chain uses TRBV20-1 with TRBJ2-7; D possibly corresponds to TRBD1 (6 bases). The CDR3 has 15 residues. Germline CDR1 is DFQATT and CDR2 is SNEGSKA (reference sequence). V was shortened by 0 bases and J by 3 bases, with 15 bases between the two germline ends. In DNA form, the CDR3 reads TGCAGTGCTAGAGATCCTGGACAGAGGCTCTACGAGCAGTACTTC. Its translation is CSARDPGQRLYEQYF.

This chain connects TRBV20-1 to TRBJ1-1; weak D call: TRBD1 (5 bases). The V and J ends lost 3 bases and 6 bases respectively, with 17 bases between them. The CDR3 extends over 14 amino acids. From germline, CDR1 is DFQATT and CDR2 SNEGSKA (reference sequence). The CDR3 loop is CSASAIRGLSEAFF. The CDR3 DNA is TGCAGTGCTAGTGCCATCCGGGGGTTGTCTGAAGCTTTCTTT.

This clonotype occurred a few times. The genes are TRBV11-1 and TRBJ2-5, with TRBD1 matching over 8 bases. V lost 5 bases, J lost 5 bases, and 10 bases stayed unmatched. The CDR3 totals 15 residues. Looked up from germline, CDR1 is SGHAT and CDR2 is FQDESV (reference sequence). CDR3 coding DNA: TGTGCCAGCAGCCGGGGACAGGCGGTCAGGGAGACCCAGTACTTC. It yields the protein CASSRGQAVRETQYF.

This clonotype was seen more than once but under ten times. V and J are TRBV20-1 and TRBJ2-7, with 8 bases that match TRBD2. The CDR3 loop spans 13 amino acids. Germline V gene lookup returns CDR1 DFQATT and CDR2 SNEGSKA (reference sequence). V lost 5 bases to trimming and J lost 2 bases; unmatched junction nucleotides: 5. The CDR3: CSAVSGEPYEQYF. DNA for the CDR3: TGCAGTGCTGTTAGCGGGGAGCCCTACGAGCAGTACTTC.

This chain links TRBV5-1 with TRBJ2-7; TRBD1 matches 9 bases. V lost 2 bases to trimming and J lost 0 bases; unmatched junction nucleotides: 6. The CDR3 runs to 16 residues. From germline, CDR1 is SGHRS and CDR2 YFSETQ. Here the CDR3 reads CASSLSTGQGSYEQYF. CDR3 bases: TGCGCCAGCAGCTTATCCACGGGACAGGGCTCCTACGAGCAGTACTTC.

This clonotype has only a few counts. The chain links TRBV5-5 to TRBJ2-3; TRBD2 agrees at 14 bases. Germline V gene sequence: CDR1 SGHKS, CDR2 YYEKEE (reference sequence). The CDR3 runs to 18 residues. V trimming: 1 base; J trimming: 1 base; junction bases outside the gene matches: 5. The CDR3 region has the DNA TGTGCCAGCAGCTTGTACGGGACTAGCGGGAGAGGCACAGATACGCAGTATTTT. It yields the protein CASSLYGTSGRGTDTQYF. Using reference TRBV5-5 and TRBJ2-3 for the parts outside the CDR3, the full variable domain is DAGVTQSPTHLIKTRGQQVTLRCSPISGHKSVSWYQQVLGQGPQFIFQYYEKEERGRGNFPDRFSARQFPNYSSELNVNALLLGDSALYLCASSLYGTSGRGTDTQYFGPGTRLTVL.

This clonotype was seen a few times. This rearrangement joins TRBV11-2 to TRBJ2-1, with 11 bases identical to TRBD2. Germline CDR1 is SGHAT and CDR2 is FQNNGV. V was pared by 0 bases and J by 10 bases, with 11 bases of the junction left unmatched. The CDR3 covers 17 residues. The CDR3 loop is CASSLDWELAGVGEQFF. The CDR3 DNA is TGTGCCAGCAGCTTAGATTGGGAACTAGCGGGAGTCGGCGAGCAGTTCTTC.

The chain has TRBV7-9 and TRBJ2-7; weak D call: TRBD2 (5 bases). Deletions cut 5 bases from V and 6 bases from J, with 11 bases between. The CDR3 contains 12 residues. The germline CDR1 and CDR2 sequences are SEHNR and FQNEAQ (reference sequence). CDR3: CASSPGVAEQYF. CDR3 coding DNA: TGTGCCAGCAGCCCCGGGGTGGCCGAGCAGTACTTC.

The chain has TRBV6-2 or TRBV6-3 and TRBJ2-7; 10 positions agree with TRBD1. The J segment lost 0 bases and the V segment lost 9 bases, leaving 8 bases of the junction unmatched. Germline loops: CDR1 MNHEY, CDR2 SVGEGT. This CDR3 region has 15 residues. The CDR3 nucleotides read TGTGCCAGTCGGGGGGACAGGGGCGACTCCTACGAGCAGTACTTC. Its protein is CASRGDRGDSYEQYF.

The rearrangement links TRBV21-1 to TRBJ2-1; TRBD1, the table's D call, was not compared with the DNA. TRBV21-1 is assigned pseudogene status. CDR3 size: 18 residues. CDR3 protein: CATRVGTPGGSSYNEQFF. CDR3 nucleotides: TGTGCCACGCGCGTTGGGACCCCAGGGGGGAGCTCCTACAATGAGCAGTTCTTC.

The chain recombines TRBV6-5 with TRBJ1-2; TRBD1 agrees at 8 bases. CDR3 size: 13 residues. With V trimmed by 6 bases and J by 10 bases, 10 bases remained unmatched. Germline V gives CDR1 MNHEY, CDR2 SVGAGI. This CDR3 reads CASSQDRVGDYTF. CDR3 sequence (DNA): TGTGCCAGCAGCCAGGACAGGGTAGGAGACTACACCTTC.

This chain uses TRBV29-1 with TRBJ1-4; 7 bases map to TRBD1. Germline values: CDR1 SQVTM, CDR2 ANQGSEA. The length of the CDR3 is 13 residues. With V trimmed by 4 bases and J by 5 bases, 4 bases remained unmatched. CDR3 sequence (DNA): TGCAGCGTTGCCGGGACAGCAAATGAAAAACTGTTTTTT. Its translation: CSVAGTANEKLFF. Variable domain in full (rest from reference TRBV29-1 and TRBJ1-4): SAVISQKPSRDICQRGTSLTIQCQVDSQVTMMFWYRQQPGQSLTLIATANQGSEATYESGFVIDKFPISRPNLTFSTLTVSNMSPEDSSIYLCSVAGTANEKLFFGSGTQLSVL.

J is TRBJ1-2 and V is TRBV27; possible D gene TRBD1, 5 bases. Per the germline V gene, CDR1 is MNHEY and CDR2 is SMNVEV (reference sequence). Trimming shortened V by 5 bases and J by 6 bases, and 13 bases separated the two germline ends. The CDR3 extends over 13 amino acids. The CDR3 bases are TGTGCCAGCAGTCCCCCAGGGACCCATGGCTACACCTTC. Protein: CASSPPGTHGYTF.